This T cell receptor (beta chain) was profiled in a study of shared clonotypes between healthy human individuals. It was CD45RO-negative cells, positively selected for CCR7, that made up naive CD8 cells, with terminally differentiated effector memory CD45RA+ cells excluded. Assay execution proceeded at the deep level. Replicate PCRs for sorted subsets used 200 ng DNA; this equaled 25,000 to 30,000 T cell genomes. How the authors handled the data: ImmunoSEQ output held junction-only sequences without quality scores, so filtering differed. Data came from immunoSEQ multiplex PCR; TCRdb stores just in-frame clones and leaves some out. V, J and clone size were drawn from that table, and D and trimming were deduced from the DNA. In the table there are about 600,000 clones, roughly 98% of which are singletons. Trimming took 4 bases from V and 2 from J; bases not matched to a gene: 6. Germline values: CDR1 SEHNR, CDR2 FQNEAQ (reference sequence). CDR3 length: 17 amino acids.

Study results and caveats: Against clonotypes common to all four donors, non-shared ones had lower generation probabilities.

As regards this clone: Its antigen is unknown.

The sequenced material came from naive CD8+ T cells sorted from blood. The chain combines TRBV7-9 with TRBJ2-1, with 12 bases identical to TRBD2. The origin of this receptor is a young man in good health. The CDR3, as DNA: TGTGCCAGCAGCTCACTAGCGGGAGGTCACACCTACAATGAGCAGTTCTTC. As protein: CASSSLAGGHTYNEQFF. Full variable domain (missing parts from reference TRBV7-9 and TRBJ2-1): DTGVSQNPRHKITKRGQNVTFRCDPISEHNRLYWYRQTLGQGPEFLTYFQNEAQLEKSRLLSDRFSAERPKGSFSTLEIQRTEQGDSAMYLCASSSLAGGHTYNEQFFGPGTRLTVL.